A selection of T cell receptor beta chains follows, all from one sample in a study of glioma-infiltrating T cells. Each CDR3 protein gets one entry after TCRdb re-called the multiplex PCR reads with MiXCR. The table records about 130,000 distinct CDR3 sequences, approximately 25% of them present only once. The sample was glioma tissue, nonneoplastic brain tissue, or PBMCs (not recorded which). The receptor set was obtained from a human donor with low-grade glioma or glioblastoma, undergoing nonglioma brain surgery, or in good health (not recorded which). Both conserved end residues are part of each CDR3.

V: TRBV20-1; J: TRBJ2-1; CDR3: CSASGGGSYNEQFF
V: TRBV29-1; J: TRBJ2-3; CDR3: CSGGTGGDTQYF
V: TRBV27; J: TRBJ2-2; CDR3: CASSFSGRTGTGELFF
V: TRBV10-3; J: TRBJ1-1; CDR3: CAISVGYGPNTEAFF
V: TRBV19; J: TRBJ1-5; CDR3: CASSMGDRGSNQPQHF
V: TRBV4-1; J: TRBJ1-1; CDR3: CASSYTGGANTEAFF
V: TRBV28; J: TRBJ1-5; CDR3: CASSSNGWGRVNQPQHF
V: TRBV27; J: TRBJ2-7; CDR3: CASRGQGAGEQYF
V: TRBV5-1; J: TRBJ2-2; CDR3: CASSLEASGELFF
V: TRBV12-3/TRBV12-4; J: TRBJ2-7; CDR3: CASSLLYRRYEQYF